A selection of T cell receptor beta chains follows, all from one sample in a study of CD8+ T cells in alopecia areata. Clones were sequenced by immunoSEQ multiplex PCR, and TCRdb holds only the in-frame ones, with some missing. The sample has 110,000 to 150,000 clones, roughly four fifths seen once. The sample here was CD8+ T cells sorted from blood, taken at week 4, from a patient treated with tofacitinib. The source of these receptors is a human donor with alopecia areata. CDR3s include the opening cysteine and the closing phenylalanine or tryptophan. The D gene is left open where the match is weak. Only some rows state a clone size, as once, few, many or a class for expanded clones.

j_gene: TRBJ2-1
d_gene: NA
v_gene: TRBV19
abundance: few
CDR3nt: TGTGCCAGTACTCCGGCAGGGGTGTACAATGAGCAGTTCTTC
CDR3aa: CASTPAGVYNEQFF

j_gene: TRBJ2-3
d_gene: NA
v_gene: TRBV7-9
abundance: NA
CDR3nt: TGTGCCAGCAGCCCCAGGCTAGAGGGCGCAGATACGCAGTATTTT
CDR3aa: CASSPRLEGADTQYF

j_gene: TRBJ2-7
d_gene: NA
v_gene: TRBV19
abundance: NA
CDR3nt: TGTGCCAGTAGTACCCGACAGAGCTCCTACGAGCAGTACTTC
CDR3aa: CASSTRQSSYEQYF

j_gene: TRBJ2-3
d_gene: NA
v_gene: TRBV7-2
abundance: NA
CDR3nt: TGTGCCAGCAGCTTAGACCCGGGGGCTGGAGATACGCAGTATTTT
CDR3aa: CASSLDPGAGDTQYF

j_gene: TRBJ2-1
d_gene: NA
v_gene: TRBV30
abundance: NA
CDR3nt: TGTGCCTGGAAAGGGTGGGGAGCCTACAATGAGCAGTTCTTC
CDR3aa: CAWKGWGAYNEQFF

j_gene: TRBJ2-1
d_gene: NA
v_gene: TRBV7-2
abundance: once
CDR3nt: TGTGCCAGCAGCTTAGAGGGGCTCCCTATCAATGAGCAGTTCTTC
CDR3aa: CASSLEGLPINEQFF

j_gene: TRBJ2-7
d_gene: NA
v_gene: TRBV7-9
abundance: few
CDR3nt: TGTGCCAGCTCTTCGGCCTACGAGCAGTACTTC
CDR3aa: CASSSAYEQYF

j_gene: TRBJ2-3
d_gene: TRBD2
v_gene: TRBV5-1
abundance: NA
CDR3nt: TGCGCCAGCAGCAGAGGACGGGGGGAAGTCGCAGATACGCAGTATTTT
CDR3aa: CASSRGRGEVADTQYF

j_gene: TRBJ2-1
d_gene: NA
v_gene: TRBV6-1
abundance: NA
CDR3nt: TGTGCCAGCAGTGAAGCGTGGGGGGGCGACTCCCCCTACAATGAGCAGTTCTTC
CDR3aa: CASSEAWGGDSPYNEQFF

j_gene: TRBJ1-2
d_gene: NA
v_gene: TRBV4-3
abundance: NA
CDR3nt: TGCGCCAGCAGCCAAGTGGGGACGGACTATGGCTACACCTTC
CDR3aa: CASSQVGTDYGYTF

j_gene: TRBJ2-1
d_gene: TRBD2
v_gene: TRBV18
abundance: NA
CDR3nt: TGTGCCAGCTCACCAGAGGCTAGCGGGGGCTGGGATGAGCAGTTCTTC
CDR3aa: CASSPEASGGWDEQFF

j_gene: TRBJ2-5
d_gene: NA
v_gene: TRBV7-7
abundance: NA
CDR3nt: TGTGCTAGCAGCTTAGCGCCTGGAAGCGAAGAGACCCAGTACTTC
CDR3aa: CASSLAPGSEETQYF

j_gene: TRBJ2-4
d_gene: TRBD1
v_gene: TRBV25-1
abundance: once
CDR3nt: TGTGCCAGCAGCGAAACAGGGGGGAGGGCCAAAAACATTCAGTACTTC
CDR3aa: CASSETGGRAKNIQYF

j_gene: TRBJ2-5
d_gene: NA
v_gene: TRBV4-1
abundance: NA
CDR3nt: TGCGCCAGCAGCCAAGTATTGCGAGGGGAGACCCAGTACTTC
CDR3aa: CASSQVLRGETQYF

j_gene: TRBJ2-5
d_gene: NA
v_gene: TRBV7-3
abundance: NA
CDR3nt: TGTGCCAGCAGCTTATTAGGGCGGGGAGGACTCCAAGAGACCCAGTACTTC
CDR3aa: CASSLLGRGGLQETQYF

j_gene: TRBJ2-3
d_gene: NA
v_gene: TRBV19
abundance: NA
CDR3nt: TGTGCCAGTAGAACCCGGGACACAGATACGCAGTATTTT
CDR3aa: CASRTRDTDTQYF

j_gene: TRBJ2-5
d_gene: NA
v_gene: TRBV7-9
abundance: few
CDR3nt: TGTGCCAGCAGCGCCAGGGACCAAGAGACCCAGTACTTC
CDR3aa: CASSARDQETQYF

j_gene: TRBJ2-2
d_gene: TRBD2
v_gene: TRBV4-2
abundance: NA
CDR3nt: TGTGCCAGCAGCCAAGATCTATTCCTAGCGGATCTTAACACCGGGGAGCTGTTTTTT
CDR3aa: CASSQDLFLADLNTGELFF

j_gene: TRBJ2-5
d_gene: NA
v_gene: TRBV30
abundance: once
CDR3nt: TGTGCCTGGAAGAGCACCACGCGACCCAAAGAGACCCAGTACTTC
CDR3aa: CAWKSTTRPKETQYF